The clone carrying this T cell receptor beta chain was seen ten or more times. The sample originates from a study of human T cells and chemical hapten exposure. Germline-derived CDR1 and CDR2 are SGHAT and FQNNGV. CDR3 length: 14 residues. V was clipped by 1 base and J by 2 bases, with 9 bases between them. Attachment of unique molecular identifiers to individual cDNA molecules was performed in the library. In TCRdb, the RACE reads were re-called with MiXCR into one record per CDR3 protein. Seen here are nearly 350,000 distinct CDR3 sequences, 6% to 8.5% observed once, and the top ten hold around 8.2%. Time point: patch test 1, 2 weeks after DPC sensitization. Treatment here: therapeutic diphenylcyclopropenone sensitization with weekly scalp DPC.

This rearrangement joins TRBV11-2 to TRBJ2-7; a possible D gene is TRBD1 (5 bases). The sample consisted of whole blood, taken in connection with sensitization to the hapten diphenylcyclopropenone (DPC). The origin of this receptor is a young woman with alopecia areata. Some clones in this sample may be carry-over from other donors' samples. This CDR3 reads CASSLGPGTYEQYF. Here the CDR3 DNA reads TGTGCCAGCAGCTTAGGTCCAGGGACCTACGAGCAGTACTTC.